One T cell receptor beta chain is described in this entry. The antigen is undetermined. The authors extracted RNA and reverse transcribed it into cDNA as the sequencing template. The assay was immunoSEQ multiplex PCR, and TCRdb's table has in-frame clones only and misses some. The table records hundreds of thousands of clones, around 62% of them present only once. The source of the sample is a study of CD8+ T cells in alopecia areata. Study at large: For the treated group, dosing was oral tofacitinib at 5 to 10 mg twice daily.

Whole-study findings and limits: Normal skin's resident alphabeta T cells are also sequenced in scalp samples. An increase in clonality over normal scalp was evident in lesional scalp, especially alopecia totalis/universalis.

In alopecia areata patients, both lesional scalp punch biopsies and peripheral blood were collected. From germline, CDR1 is MGHRA and CDR2 YSYEKL. Trimming shortened V by 0 bases and J by 3 bases, and 17 bases separated the two germline ends. The CDR3 extends over 17 amino acids. The J gene is TRBJ1-1, the V gene TRBV4-1; the D is unclear. The TCR comes from a human donor with alopecia areata. The sequencing here drew on CD4+ T cells sorted from blood, taken at week 0. The CDR3 DNA follows: TGCGCCAGCAGCCAAGAATTGCGTACTGATGGGGACACTGAAGCTTTCTTT. This translates into CASSQELRTDGDTEAFF.